The rows below give T cell receptor beta chains drawn from one sample of a study of patients and donors after allogeneic stem cell transplantation. Each CDR3 protein gets one entry after TCRdb re-called the RT-PCR reads with MiXCR. The sample has about a million distinct CDR3 sequences; 15% to 20% are singletons. What was sequenced was blood, either unsorted or a sorted T cell fraction (not recorded which). The receptors stem from a human donor who was either an allogeneic HSCT recipient or a stem cell or donor lymphocyte infusion donor (not recorded which). It is not recorded whose cells these are; they may come from a transplant donor. Both conserved end residues are part of each CDR3. D genes are given only for firm matches. For some rows the clone size is stated as once, few or many, or as a class when expanded; others skip it.

J | D | size | V | CDR3 | DNA
TRBJ1-2 | - | - | TRBV15 | CATSRIEANYGYTF | TGTGCCACCAGCCGGATTGAGGCAAACTATGGCTACACCTTC
TRBJ1-1 | TRBD1 | few | TRBV29-1 | CSVWDSEAFF | TGCAGCGTGTGGGACAGTGAAGCTTTCTTT
TRBJ2-1 | TRBD2 | many | TRBV12-3/TRBV12-4 | CASSYLSGGGSYNEQFF | TGTGCCAGCAGTTACTTAAGCGGCGGGGGATCCTACAATGAGCAGTTCTTC
TRBJ2-5 | - | few | TRBV29-1 | CSVERYGETQYF | TGCAGCGTTGAACGCTACGGGGAGACCCAGTACTTC
TRBJ2-2 | - | few | TRBV5-1 | CASSVELAADGELFF | TGCGCCAGCAGCGTAGAACTAGCTGCGGACGGGGAGCTGTTTTTT
TRBJ2-7 | TRBD2 | - | TRBV4-2 | CASSQGQAGYEQYF | TGTGCCAGCAGCCAAGGTCAAGCGGGGTACGAGCAGTACTTC
TRBJ2-6 | - | - | TRBV7-8 | CASSPRTDNSGANVLTF | TGTGCCAGCAGCCCCCGAACAGACAATTCTGGGGCCAACGTCCTGACTTTC
TRBJ2-7 | TRBD2 | few | TRBV4-3 | CASSQDLAGGRWFEQYF | TGCGCCAGCAGCCAAGACCTCGCGGGGGGGAGATGGTTCGAGCAGTACTTC
TRBJ1-2 | TRBD1 | - | TRBV30 | CAWSQGALSYGYTF | TGTGCCTGGAGTCAGGGGGCTCTTAGCTATGGCTACACCTTC
TRBJ2-3 | - | - | TRBV4-1 | CASSQPGTDTQYF | TGCGCCAGCAGCCAACCAGGGACAGATACGCAGTATTTT
TRBJ2-7 | - | many | TRBV5-1 | CASSFQQSYEQYF | TGCGCCAGCAGCTTCCAGCAGTCCTACGAGCAGTACTTC
TRBJ2-1 | - | - | TRBV12-3/TRBV12-4 | CASRGGANEQFF | TGTGCCAGCAGGGGCGGAGCTAATGAGCAGTTCTTC
TRBJ2-3 | - | many | TRBV4-3 | CASSQSFRGDTQYF | TGCGCCAGCAGCCAATCATTCCGGGGAGATACGCAGTATTTT
TRBJ1-2 | TRBD1 | - | TRBV20-1 | CSADLGTVYGYTF | TGCAGTGCTGACCTCGGGACAGTCTATGGCTACACCTTC
TRBJ2-1 | - | - | TRBV19 | CASSIGRVGIVDNEQFF | TGTGCCAGTAGTATAGGTAGGGTGGGGATAGTCGACAATGAGCAGTTCTTC
TRBJ2-7 | TRBD1 | - | TRBV6-1 | CASRQGDRSYEQYF | TGTGCCAGCAGGCAGGGGGATCGCTCCTACGAGCAGTACTTC
TRBJ1-5 | TRBD1 | - | TRBV25-1 | CASRGPGQGNQPQHF | TGTGCCAGCAGGGGACCGGGACAGGGCAATCAGCCCCAGCATTTT
TRBJ1-1 | - | many | TRBV20-1 | CSARTGGTEAFF | TGCAGCGCTAGAACAGGTGGAACTGAAGCTTTCTTT
TRBJ2-4 | - | many | TRBV5-1 | CASSLAGRGGNIQYF | TGCGCCAGCAGCTTGGCTGGCAGGGGTGGAAACATTCAGTACTTC
TRBJ2-2 | TRBD1 | - | TRBV9 | CASSRTDRGRAGELFF | TGTGCCAGCAGCCGCACCGACAGGGGAAGAGCCGGGGAGCTGTTTTTT
TRBJ2-2 | - | - | TRBV21-1 | CASRERGLTGSTGELFF | TGTGCCAGCAGAGAGAGGGGTCTCACGGGGAGTACCGGGGAGCTGTTTTTT
TRBJ1-6 | TRBD1 | few | TRBV6-1 | CASSNRQGGSPLHF | TGTGCCAGCAGCAACCGACAGGGTGGCTCACCCCTCCACTTT
TRBJ2-7 | - | few | TRBV5-1 | CASSRDLREQYF | TGCGCCAGCAGTCGGGATCTCCGGGAGCAGTACTTC
TRBJ2-7 | TRBD1 | - | TRBV10-3 | CAISRDSGTYEQYF | TGTGCCATCAGTCGGGACAGCGGAACCTACGAGCAGTACTTC
TRBJ2-7 | TRBD1 | - | TRBV2 | CATSSDRGAYEQYF | TGTGCCACCTCTTCCGACAGGGGCGCCTACGAGCAGTACTTC
TRBJ1-4 | - | - | TRBV11-1 | CASSPGTQKLFF | TGTGCCAGCAGCCCCGGGACCCAAAAACTGTTTTTT
TRBJ1-6 | - | many | TRBV5-1 | CASSLTGNSPLHF | TGTGCCAGCAGTTTAACGGGGAATTCACCCCTCCACTTT
TRBJ2-5 | TRBD2 | many | TRBV20-1 | CSAKGLAGGRPETQYF | TGCAGTGCAAAGGGACTAGCGGGAGGCCGACCCGAGACCCAGTACTTC
TRBJ2-1 | TRBD2 | few | TRBV20-1 | CSARGPGLAGAYNEQFF | TGCAGTGCTAGGGGACCGGGACTAGCGGGAGCTTACAATGAGCAGTTCTTC
TRBJ2-5 | - | - | TRBV19 | CASSNRAGETQYF | TGTGCCAGTAGTAACCGGGCCGGAGAGACCCAGTACTTC
TRBJ1-2 | - | few | TRBV21-1 | CASSKGDRSYGYTF | TGTGCCAGCAGCAAGGGGGACAGGAGCTATGGCTACACCTTC
TRBJ2-1 | - | - | TRBV6-1 | CADRGLSYNEQFF | TGTGCCGATCGTGGACTGTCCTACAATGAGCAGTTCTTC
TRBJ1-6 | TRBD1 | - | TRBV5-1 | CASSLRTGLNSPLHF | TGCGCCAGCAGCTTACGGACAGGGCTAAACTCACCCCTCCACTTT
TRBJ2-2 | - | - | TRBV20-1 | CSAGRVNTGELFF | TGCAGCGCGGGACGGGTTAACACCGGGGAGCTGTTTTTT
TRBJ1-1 | TRBD1 | few | TRBV29-1 | CSVDRQGAEAFF | TGCAGCGTTGATAGGCAGGGGGCTGAAGCTTTCTTT
TRBJ1-1 | - | few | TRBV29-1 | CSVEEGRWEAFF | TGCAGCGTTGAAGAGGGTCGCTGGGAAGCTTTCTTT
TRBJ2-1 | - | - | TRBV12-3/TRBV12-4 | CASSFSRVESSYNEQFF | TGTGCCAGCAGTTTTTCTAGGGTTGAAAGCTCCTACAATGAGCAGTTCTTC
TRBJ1-2 | - | - | TRBV18 | CASSPSSGHGYTF | TGTGCCAGCTCACCGTCCTCGGGGCACGGCTACACCTTC
TRBJ2-2 | - | - | TRBV6-5 | CASTTSPGELFF | TGTGCCAGCACAACTAGCCCCGGGGAGCTGTTTTTT